The present T cell receptor beta chain was sequenced within a study of T cell responses to AZD1222 COVID-19 vaccine. Trimming cost V 2 bases and J 0 bases; bases outside gene matches: 3. CDR1 and CDR2 from the germline V gene are SNHLY and FYNNEI. This CDR3 contains 15 residues. Profiled with immunoSEQ multiplex PCR; TCRdb holds only in-frame clones, not every one. Altogether 50,000 to 65,000 clones are present, roughly four fifths being singletons, with the ten largest covering approximately 25%. The starting material was peripheral blood, obtained 28 days after the second AZD1222 dose. This rearrangement joins TRBV2 to TRBJ2-7; 8 nucleotides align to TRBD2. This receptor was identified in an adult who received the AZD1222 COVID-19 vaccine. The CDR3 DNA reads TGTGCCAGCAGTGAACATAGCGGGAACTCCTACGAGCAGTACTTC. Translated: CASSEHSGNSYEQYF.